What follows is one T cell receptor beta chain and its context. It lacks a known antigen. Base qualities are not at hand, and no much larger clone is one base apart. Other DNA sequences of this sample code for an identical CDR3. Libraries were prepared through the immunoSEQ multiplex PCR assay. Approximately 93,000 TCR templates per sample were assayed by the deep sequencing platform. Genomic DNA extracted from sorted T cells was the material used for TCRbeta CDR3 sequencing. The study's own analysis went as follows. The R programming language was used for the clonal analysis of the TCRbeta CDR3 data. Alloreactive CD4+ and CD8+ clones were defined by comparing unstimulated samples with post-reaction CFSE-low samples. Regulatory or non-regulatory origin of alloreactive CD4+ clones was assigned by matching sequences to the sorted unstimulated Treg and non-Treg repertoires. This is the immuneACCESS table as TCRdb keeps it, with only in-frame sequences that have V and J called. A part of the clones is gone; compared with another copy, unresolved V genes explain less than half, and the rest is unexplained. Clone size and V and J calls were adopted from that table, with D and trimming inferred from the DNA. This sample is represented by 99,000 or so clones; about 95% of them were singletons. The ten largest account for 1% to 1.5% of the sample.

This sample is part of a study of siplizumab effects on memory and regulatory T cells (dated by TCRdb to about 2019). About the full investigation: The effect of the anti-CD2 antibody siplizumab on alloreactive T-cell subsets was examined in allogeneic mixed lymphocyte reactions constructed from human PBMCs. The paper as a whole reports these results and caveats: Greater diversity appeared to be present in unstimulated naive T cells than in memory T cells, and a substantial contribution to the alloresponse seemed to be made by naive cells. The cumulative frequency of alloreactive sequences traceable to unstimulated CD4+ memory T cells was significantly reduced by siplizumab. Of the alloreactive CD4+ clones that could be mapped, the Treg-derived share averaged 68.8% with siplizumab compared with about 27% in control reactions. Sequences below about 10^-5 frequency were poorly captured, so only a minor fraction of alloreactive clones could be mapped to unstimulated subsets. Whether proliferating Tregs from siplizumab cultures were suppressive was not functionally confirmed. Roughly 80-95% of proliferating CD4+ or CD8+ clones could not be assigned a naive or memory phenotype.

Sorted unstimulated T cells and proliferating T cells recovered from mixed lymphocyte reactions were subjected to TCRbeta CDR3 sequencing. Fresh whole blood from about eleven HLA-typed healthy donors served as the source for isolating PBMCs. Unstimulated CD4+ non-regulatory T cells were FACS-sorted to map the origin of alloreactive clones. From its cysteine to its phenylalanine, the CDR3 spans 13 amino acids. The DNA shown is the 39-base CDR3, in frame from base 1. Trimming leaves V shorter by 3 bases and J shorter by 5 bases, with the junction holding 2 bases beyond the gene matches. For CDR1 and CDR2, the germline V gene lists KGHSH and LQKENI.

Specimen: non-Treg CD4+ T cells sorted from blood. Per the publication, the cell subset or site label means: FACS-sorted unstimulated CD4+ non-regulatory T cells. The sequence links TRBV18 to TRBJ1-1; 8 junctional bases match TRBD1. The TCR sequence derives from a human donor in good health. CDR3 reads: CASSPGTGTEAFF. The DNA sequence is TGTGCCAGCTCACCCGGGACAGGTACTGAAGCTTTCTTT.